The sequence of this T cell receptor (beta chain) was determined in a study of blood T cells in healthy people across ages. The study's findings and limits: Getting older went along with TCR beta diversity per million T cells dropping roughly linearly.

For the second PCR, which ran for about 7 to 12 cycles, a sample-barcoded 5' primer and a J-beta primer mix were used. One entry per CDR3 protein, called by TCRdb with MiXCR from the 5' RACE reads. The sample holds approximately 360,000 distinct CDR3 sequences, roughly half seen once. Trimming stripped 5 bases from V and 2 bases from J, with 15 bases between. This CDR3 is 14 amino acids long. The germline V gene has CDR1 DFQATT and CDR2 SNEGSKA (reference sequence). This clonotype has only a few counts. Antigen specificity is unknown. Sequenced input: blood. This chain links TRBV20-1 with TRBJ1-2, with a possible D match to TRBD1 (5 bases). The sequence derives from a man in his sixties in good health. This CDR3 reads CSAWDLPLNYGYTF. CDR3 in DNA: TGCAGTGCTTGGGACTTACCCCTAAACTATGGCTACACCTTC.